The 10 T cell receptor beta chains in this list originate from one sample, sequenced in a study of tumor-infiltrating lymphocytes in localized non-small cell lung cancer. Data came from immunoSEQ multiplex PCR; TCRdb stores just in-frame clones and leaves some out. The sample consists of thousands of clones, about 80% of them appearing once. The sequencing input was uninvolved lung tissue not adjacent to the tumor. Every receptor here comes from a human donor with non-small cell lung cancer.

For the CDR3, the DNA is TGCGCCAGCAGTGAGCATAGGGGCTACAACACCGGGGAGCTGTTTTTT. Its translation: CASSEHRGYNTGELFF. V and J are TRBV10-1 and TRBJ2-2, with a possible D match to TRBD1 (5 bases). This CDR3 has 16 amino acids. From germline, CDR1 is WNHNN and CDR2 SYGVQD (reference sequence). V lost 2 bases and J 2 bases, leaving 12 bases between the germline ends.

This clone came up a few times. CDR3 region: CASSLSRGEIGELFF. CDR3 nucleotides: TGTGCCAGCAGCTTATCTAGGGGGGAAATCGGGGAGCTGTTTTTT. This chain joins TRBV7-2 and TRBJ2-2, with D perhaps TRBD1 or TRBD2 (6 bases each). CDR1 and CDR2 (germline): SGHTA, FQGNSA. V was cut by 2 bases and J by 7 bases, with 14 bases left in between. This CDR3 is 15 amino acids long.

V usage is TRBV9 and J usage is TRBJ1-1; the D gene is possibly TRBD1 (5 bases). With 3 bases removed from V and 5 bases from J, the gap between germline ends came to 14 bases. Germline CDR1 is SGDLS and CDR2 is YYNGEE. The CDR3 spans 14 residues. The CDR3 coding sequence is TGTGCCAGCAGCGGATTTCCAGGGAGGACTGAAGCTTTCTTT. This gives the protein CASSGFPGRTEAFF.

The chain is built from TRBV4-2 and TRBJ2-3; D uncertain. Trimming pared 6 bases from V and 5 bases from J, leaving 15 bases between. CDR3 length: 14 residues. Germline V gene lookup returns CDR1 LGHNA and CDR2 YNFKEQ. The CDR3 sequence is CASRLGQSEDTQYF. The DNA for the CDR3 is TGTGCCAGCAGACTCGGTCAGTCAGAAGATACGCAGTATTTT.

The CDR3 region has the DNA TGTGCCAGCAGCCCACAGGGTTTCCAGCCCCAGCATTTT. Translating gives CASSPQGFQPQHF. V usage is TRBV14 and J usage is TRBJ1-5, with D perhaps matching TRBD1 (6 bases). V dropped 4 bases and J dropped 7 bases, with 11 bases sitting between them. In germline, CDR1 is SGHDN, CDR2 FVKESK. CDR3 length: 13 residues.

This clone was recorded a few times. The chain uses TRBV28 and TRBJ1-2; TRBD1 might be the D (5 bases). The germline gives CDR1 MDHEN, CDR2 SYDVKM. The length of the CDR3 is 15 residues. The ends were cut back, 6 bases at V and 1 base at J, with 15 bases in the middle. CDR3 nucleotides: TGTGCCAGCAGCGCCCTGACAGCTGTTAACTATGGCTACACCTTC. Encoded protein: CASSALTAVNYGYTF.

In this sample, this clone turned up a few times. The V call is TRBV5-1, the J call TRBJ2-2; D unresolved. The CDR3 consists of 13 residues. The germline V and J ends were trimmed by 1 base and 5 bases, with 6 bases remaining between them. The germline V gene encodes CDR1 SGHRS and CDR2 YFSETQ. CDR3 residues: CASSLSGTGELFF. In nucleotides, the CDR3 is TGCGCCAGCAGCTTGAGTGGGACCGGGGAGCTGTTTTTT.

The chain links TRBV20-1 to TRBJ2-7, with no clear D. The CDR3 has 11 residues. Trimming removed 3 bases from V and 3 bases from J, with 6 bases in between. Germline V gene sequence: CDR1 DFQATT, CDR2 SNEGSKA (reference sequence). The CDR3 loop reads CSASVDYEQYF. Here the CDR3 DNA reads TGCAGTGCTAGTGTCGACTACGAGCAGTACTTC.

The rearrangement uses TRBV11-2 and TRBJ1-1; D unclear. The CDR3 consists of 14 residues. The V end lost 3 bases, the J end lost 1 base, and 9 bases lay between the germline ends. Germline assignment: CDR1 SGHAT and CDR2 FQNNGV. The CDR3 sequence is CASSFETENTEAFF. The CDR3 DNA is TGTGCCAGCAGCTTCGAAACGGAGAACACTGAAGCTTTCTTT.

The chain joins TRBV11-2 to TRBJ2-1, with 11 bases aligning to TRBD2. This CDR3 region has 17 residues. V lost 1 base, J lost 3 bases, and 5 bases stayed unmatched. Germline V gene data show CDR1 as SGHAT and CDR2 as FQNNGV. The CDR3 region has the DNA TGTGCCAGCAGCTTAGTGTCGACTAGCGGGGTCTACAATGAGCAGTTCTTC. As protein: CASSLVSTSGVYNEQFF.